Presented here are 14 T cell receptor beta chains from one specimen sequenced in a study of blood T cell repertoires in COVID-19 (dated by TCRdb to about 2020). The library was built by means of the immunoSEQ multiplex PCR assay. TCRdb took over this immuneACCESS table, retaining in-frame rearrangements with V and J assigned. Such tables are incomplete; in checked studies, under half of the missing clones stem from an unresolved V gene, and the remainder is unexplained. The sample has some 330,000 clones on record, about nine tenths of them singletons. The ten largest clones capture around 1.9% of the sample. Sequenced sample: peripheral blood. The receptors were sampled from a woman in her 30s with COVID-19, enrolled during active disease.

The chain employs TRBV29-1 and TRBJ1-1; TRBD1 aligns across 8 bases. The CDR3 contains 11 residues. The V and J ends lost 6 bases and 7 bases, in that order; junction bases with no gene match: 4. CDR1 and CDR2 (germline): SQVTM, ANQGSEA. The CDR3 nucleotides read TGCAGCGTGGACGGACAGGGTGAAGCTTTCTTT. Translation: CSVDGQGEAFF.

The rearrangement links TRBV7-9 to TRBJ1-5; 9 bases map to TRBD1. This CDR3 is 13 amino acids long. V dropped 6 bases and J dropped 6; count of bases not matched to a gene: 3. From germline, CDR1 is SEHNR and CDR2 FQNEAQ (reference sequence). The CDR3, as DNA: TGTGCCAGCAGTACAGGGGGCGGTCAGCCCCAGCATTTT. It translates to CASSTGGGQPQHF.

The chain carries TRBV19 and TRBJ1-4; D uncertain. Per the germline V gene, CDR1 is LNHDA and CDR2 is SQIVND (reference sequence). The CDR3 loop spans 14 amino acids. V lost 4 bases and J 8 bases, leaving 14 bases between the germline ends. For the CDR3, the DNA is TGTGCCAGTAGTACTCGGTCCCGGAGCGAAAAACTGTTTTTT. Protein product: CASSTRSRSEKLFF.

This chain connects TRBV7-2 to TRBJ2-3; TRBD2 agrees at 9 bases. Germline V gives CDR1 SGHTA, CDR2 FQGNSA. This CDR3 region has 18 residues. V dropped 1 base and J dropped 1; count of bases not matched to a gene: 9. CDR3 bases: TGTGCCAGCAGCTTAGACCCTCTAGCGGGGCGACGCACAGATACGCAGTATTTT. It is translated as CASSLDPLAGRRTDTQYF. Variable domain in full (rest from reference TRBV7-2 and TRBJ2-3): GAGVSQSPSNKVTEKGKDVELRCDPISGHTALYWYRQSLGQGLEFLIYFQGNSAPDKSGLPSDRFSAERTGGSVSTLTIQRTQQEDSAVYLCASSLDPLAGRRTDTQYFGPGTRLTVL.

The rearrangement links TRBV7-2 to TRBJ1-1, with a weak D call TRBD1 (6 bases). Deletions cut 4 bases from V and 4 bases from J, with 7 bases between. The CDR3 extends over 12 amino acids. CDR1 and CDR2 from the germline V gene are SGHTA and FQGNSA. CDR3 sequence (DNA): TGTGCCAGCAGCTGGGACACCACTGAAGCTTTCTTT. This encodes CASSWDTTEAFF.

The chain employs TRBV27 and TRBJ2-2; D not certain. CDR3 size: 13 residues. Per the germline V gene, CDR1 is MNHEY and CDR2 is SMNVEV (reference sequence). V dropped 5 bases and J dropped 5 bases, with 9 bases sitting between them. Here the CDR3 reads CASSITGTGELFF. The CDR3 region has the DNA TGTGCCAGCAGTATAACTGGTACCGGGGAGCTGTTTTTT.

The chain has TRBV19 and TRBJ2-7, with TRBD2 as a possible D gene (7 bases). V lost 3 bases and J lost 0, with 9 bases in between. Germline lookup yields CDR1 LNHDA and CDR2 SQIVND (reference sequence). The CDR3 runs 14 residues. The CDR3 coding sequence is TGTGCCAGTAGTATGGCGGGGGCCTCCTACGAGCAGTACTTC. As protein: CASSMAGASYEQYF.

The chain has TRBV15 and TRBJ2-7; possibly TRBD2 for D (6 bases). Trimming stripped 1 base from V and 5 bases from J, with 12 bases between. The CDR3 runs 14 residues. From germline, CDR1 is LNHNV and CDR2 YYDKDF (reference sequence). The CDR3 DNA is TGTGCCACCAGCAGAGGCGGGACCCCAAACGAGCAGTACGTC. Its translation is CATSRGGTPNEQYV.

The chain joins TRBV2 to TRBJ1-4, with TRBD1 matching over 9 bases. Per the germline V gene, CDR1 is SNHLY and CDR2 is FYNNEI. Losses at the gene ends were 8 bases for V and 7 bases for J; bases not matched to a gene: 11. The CDR3 consists of 15 residues. The CDR3 coding sequence is TGTGCCAGCGTTCAACAGGGGGCTGTAGGTGAAAAACTGTTTTTT. Translating gives CASVQQGAVGEKLFF.

The chain combines TRBV19 with TRBJ2-7; TRBD2 is a possible D gene (5 bases). The germline V gene has CDR1 LNHDA and CDR2 SQIVND (reference sequence). The CDR3 sequence is 13 residues long. Deletions cut 8 bases from V and 3 bases from J, with 14 bases between. The CDR3 is CASSYDGNYEQYF. The CDR3 nucleotides read TGTGCCAGTTCATACGACGGGAACTACGAGCAGTACTTC.

The gene calls are TRBV18 and TRBJ2-2, with 9 bases matching TRBD2. Germline CDR1 reads KGHSH; CDR2 reads LQKENI. V was pared by 3 bases and J by 8 bases, with 13 bases of the junction left unmatched. The CDR3 runs to 17 residues. This CDR3 reads CASSPLLAGRTSGELFF. CDR3 nucleotide sequence: TGTGCCAGCTCACCCCTCCTAGCGGGGCGGACTTCTGGGGAGCTGTTTTTT.

The CDR3 sequence is CASSVEAGQPQHF. The CDR3 coding sequence is TGTGCCAGCAGTGTGGAGGCTGGGCAGCCCCAGCATTTT. V gene TRBV2 combines with J gene TRBJ1-5; D gene uncertain. The CDR3 runs to 13 residues. The V gene's germline CDR1 is SNHLY and CDR2 FYNNEI. V lost 4 bases to trimming and J lost 7 bases, with 11 bases between them. The variable domain in full, with the rest retrieved from reference TRBV2 and TRBJ1-5, is EPEVTQTPSHQVTQMGQEVILRCVPISNHLYFYWYRQILGQKVEFLVSFYNNEISEKSEIFDDQFSVERPDGSNFTLKIRSTKLEDSAMYFCASSVEAGQPQHFGDGTRLSIL.

In its sample, this clone was seen many times. The chain employs TRBV28 and TRBJ2-7, with 9 nucleotides matching TRBD1. The CDR3 has 14 residues. Trimming took 5 bases from V and 6 from J; bases not matched to a gene: 8. The germline V gene encodes CDR1 MDHEN and CDR2 SYDVKM. In nucleotides, the CDR3 is TGTGCCAGCAGTCGTCCCGGGACAGGGCCCGAGCAGTACGTC. Amino acids: CASSRPGTGPEQYV.

The chain links TRBV19 to TRBJ2-2; the match to TRBD1 covers 7 bases. The CDR3 spans 14 residues. After removal of 6 bases from V and 7 bases from J, the junction contained 8 bases not matched to a gene. In germline, CDR1 is LNHDA, CDR2 SQIVND (reference sequence). In DNA form, the CDR3 reads TGTGCCAGTAGGGGACAGCACAAGATCGGGGAGCTGTTTTTT. The encoded protein is CASRGQHKIGELFF. Supplemented by reference TRBV19 and TRBJ2-2, the full variable domain reads DGGITQSPKYLFRKEGQNVTLSCEQNLNHDAMYWYRQDPGQGLRLIYYSQIVNDFQKGDIAEGYSVSREKKESFPLTVTSAQKNPTAFYLCASRGQHKIGELFFGEGSRLTVL.